This T cell receptor (beta chain) emerged from a study of identical twins. Study findings and constraints: Rather than following the same donors, the conclusions depended on cross-sectional statistical analysis. Modelling approaches yielded underestimates of out-of-frame TCR alpha sharing between monozygotic twins. Out-of-frame alpha sequences that twins shared showed excess low generation probability.

With respect to this clonotype: Its specificity is not known.

MiXCR, run by TCRdb on the 5' RACE reads, gives a single entry per CDR3 protein. The sample contains 690,000 or so distinct CDR3 sequences, over 5% of which appear only once. Per germline, CDR1 MNHEY and CDR2 SVGEGT. V shed 0 bases and J shed 6 bases, with 12 bases lying between them. The CDR3 runs to 15 residues. This receptor was obtained from a young man in good health. Sequenced: naive T cells sorted from blood. The chain couples TRBV6-2 or TRBV6-3 to TRBJ2-4; D possibly corresponds to TRBD1 (6 bases). DNA of the CDR3: TGTGCCAGCAGTTACTCTCGGGACATACCAAACATTCAGTACTTC. It yields the protein CASSYSRDIPNIQYF.